These T cell receptor beta chains were read from a single sample in a study of blood T cell repertoires in COVID-19. TCRdb's copy holds only in-frame clones and misses some; the assay was immunoSEQ multiplex PCR. The sample shows about 210,000 clones, approximately 85% of them seen only once. The specimen sequenced was peripheral blood. The origin of the receptors is a woman in her 70s with COVID-19, enrolled during active disease. CDR3s include the opening cysteine and the closing phenylalanine or tryptophan. D genes are given only for firm matches. Expanded clones are given a class, and other clones once, few, many or no size at all.

J gene: TRBJ2-1
clone size: NA
V gene: TRBV7-2
D gene: TRBD2
CDR3 DNA: TGTGCCAGCAGGTCTAGCGGGGCCGGCAATGAGCAGTTCTTC
CDR3 protein: CASRSSGAGNEQFF

J gene: TRBJ1-5
clone size: NA
V gene: TRBV19
D gene: NA
CDR3 DNA: TGTGCCAGTAGTCCCGGGGGGGCAGGAGGGCCCCAGCATTTT
CDR3 protein: CASSPGGAGGPQHF

J gene: TRBJ2-7
clone size: NA
V gene: TRBV19
D gene: TRBD1
CDR3 DNA: TGTGCCAGTAATCACCGGGACAGCAACTACGAGCAGTACTTC
CDR3 protein: CASNHRDSNYEQYF

J gene: TRBJ1-1
clone size: NA
V gene: TRBV3-1/TRBV3-2
D gene: NA
CDR3 DNA: TGTGCCAGCAGCCCGGCCCTGACAGGTAACACTGAAGCTTTCTTT
CDR3 protein: CASSPALTGNTEAFF

J gene: TRBJ2-1
clone size: NA
V gene: TRBV28
D gene: TRBD1
CDR3 DNA: TGTGCCAGCAGCCTCCTCCGGGGACAGGGTGGCGATGAGCAGTTCTTC
CDR3 protein: CASSLLRGQGGDEQFF

J gene: TRBJ2-1
clone size: NA
V gene: TRBV5-4
D gene: NA
CDR3 DNA: TGTGCCAGCACCCCTCGCAGGGGTAGCCCTCATGAGCAGTTCTTC
CDR3 protein: CASTPRRGSPHEQFF

J gene: TRBJ2-4
clone size: NA
V gene: TRBV7-9
D gene: NA
CDR3 DNA: TGTGCCAGCAGCGCTACTCCTCTGGGCGAAAAAAACATTCAGTATTTC
CDR3 protein: CASSATPLGEKNIQYF

J gene: TRBJ2-2
clone size: NA
V gene: TRBV3-1/TRBV3-2
D gene: NA
CDR3 DNA: TGTGCCAGCAGCCAATCGTCCGGGGAGCTGTTTTTT
CDR3 protein: CASSQSSGELFF

J gene: TRBJ2-7
clone size: NA
V gene: TRBV13
D gene: TRBD2
CDR3 DNA: TGTGCCAGCAGCTTCCGGAGGACAAGCGGGGGGTCCTACGAGCAGTACTTC
CDR3 protein: CASSFRRTSGGSYEQYF

J gene: TRBJ1-2
clone size: NA
V gene: TRBV6-6
D gene: NA
CDR3 DNA: TGTGCCAGCAGTTACTCAGATATTTCGGGTGGCTACACCTTC
CDR3 protein: CASSYSDISGGYTF

J gene: TRBJ1-1
clone size: NA
V gene: TRBV5-6
D gene: NA
CDR3 DNA: TGTGCCAGCAGCTTGGGGCCCGAAGCTTTCTTT
CDR3 protein: CASSLGPEAFF

J gene: TRBJ2-7
clone size: NA
V gene: TRBV5-5
D gene: NA
CDR3 DNA: TGTGCCAGCAGCTTGGTACAGGGTTATAACGAGCAGTACTTC
CDR3 protein: CASSLVQGYNEQYF

J gene: TRBJ1-6
clone size: NA
V gene: TRBV7-6
D gene: NA
CDR3 DNA: TGTGCCAGCAGCTTAGAGGTGGGGGCAGGTTCACCCCTCCACTTT
CDR3 protein: CASSLEVGAGSPLHF

J gene: TRBJ1-5
clone size: few
V gene: TRBV11-2
D gene: NA
CDR3 DNA: TGTGCCAGCAGCTTAGCCGGTGGGGGGGGCAATCAGCCCCAGCATTTT
CDR3 protein: CASSLAGGGGNQPQHF

J gene: TRBJ2-1
clone size: few
V gene: TRBV9
D gene: TRBD1
CDR3 DNA: TGTGCCAGCAGCGTTAGCCGGGACAGGGGAGTCTATGAGCAGTTCTTC
CDR3 protein: CASSVSRDRGVYEQFF

J gene: TRBJ1-1
clone size: NA
V gene: TRBV7-2
D gene: NA
CDR3 DNA: TGTGCCAGCAGCTCTTCAACCTTTGGGAGGACTGAAGCTTTCTTT
CDR3 protein: CASSSSTFGRTEAFF

J gene: TRBJ1-2
clone size: NA
V gene: TRBV5-1
D gene: TRBD1
CDR3 DNA: TGCGCCAGCACCCACAACCCAGGGGGCGTTCAAGATGGCTACACCTTC
CDR3 protein: CASTHNPGGVQDGYTF

J gene: TRBJ2-3
clone size: NA
V gene: TRBV7-9
D gene: TRBD1
CDR3 DNA: TGTGCCAGCAGCCGAGCCGCCGGGACAGGGGGTGAAGATACGCAGTATTTT
CDR3 protein: CASSRAAGTGGEDTQYF

J gene: TRBJ2-3
clone size: once
V gene: TRBV30
D gene: TRBD2
CDR3 DNA: TGTGCCTGGACTAGCGGGACAGATACGCAGTATTTT
CDR3 protein: CAWTSGTDTQYF

J gene: TRBJ1-1
clone size: NA
V gene: TRBV19
D gene: NA
CDR3 DNA: TGTGCCAGTAGTCCAAGGGGGGGGAGAAGGAACACTGAAGCTTTCTTT
CDR3 protein: CASSPRGGRRNTEAFF

J gene: TRBJ1-2
clone size: NA
V gene: TRBV27
D gene: NA
CDR3 DNA: TGTGCCAGCAGTAAGTTAAGGGGAAACTATGGCTACACCTTC
CDR3 protein: CASSKLRGNYGYTF

J gene: TRBJ2-5
clone size: NA
V gene: TRBV7-3
D gene: TRBD1
CDR3 DNA: TGTGCCAGCAGCTTAGGAGGACAGGCTTCTACCCAGTACTTC
CDR3 protein: CASSLGGQASTQYF

J gene: TRBJ2-1
clone size: NA
V gene: TRBV28
D gene: NA
CDR3 DNA: TGTGCCAGCAGTATTATGTCAGCGGAAGTGGGCTTCGATGAGCAGTTCTTC
CDR3 protein: CASSIMSAEVGFDEQFF

J gene: TRBJ1-5
clone size: NA
V gene: TRBV6-2/TRBV6-3
D gene: NA
CDR3 DNA: TGTGCCAGCAGTTACGTACAGGACAATCAGCCCCAGCATTTT
CDR3 protein: CASSYVQDNQPQHF

J gene: TRBJ1-2
clone size: NA
V gene: TRBV24-1
D gene: NA
CDR3 DNA: TGTGCCACCAGTTACGAGGCTAACTATGGCTACACCTTC
CDR3 protein: CATSYEANYGYTF

J gene: TRBJ1-2
clone size: NA
V gene: TRBV10-3
D gene: NA
CDR3 DNA: TGTGCCATCAGCGAAGACAGGAACTATGGCTACACCTTC
CDR3 protein: CAISEDRNYGYTF

J gene: TRBJ1-4
clone size: NA
V gene: TRBV9
D gene: NA
CDR3 DNA: TGTGCCAGCAGCGTAGGGTCTAGGAGTGAAAAACTGTTTTTT
CDR3 protein: CASSVGSRSEKLFF

J gene: TRBJ1-2
clone size: NA
V gene: TRBV28
D gene: NA
CDR3 DNA: TGTGCCAGTCGCACGGGGATTCCTTATGGCTACACCTTC
CDR3 protein: CASRTGIPYGYTF

J gene: TRBJ1-5
clone size: NA
V gene: TRBV18
D gene: NA
CDR3 DNA: TGTGCCAGCTCACCGTTGGCGGGGAATCAGCCCCAGCATTTT
CDR3 protein: CASSPLAGNQPQHF

J gene: TRBJ1-1
clone size: once
V gene: TRBV7-5
D gene: NA
CDR3 DNA: TGTGCCAGAAGCTTCAGGACAAACACTGAAGCTTTCTTT
CDR3 protein: CARSFRTNTEAFF

J gene: TRBJ1-3
clone size: NA
V gene: TRBV9
D gene: TRBD1
CDR3 DNA: TGTGCCAGCAGCGTAGGCGGGACAGGGGGCGCGAGGGGAAACACCATATATTTT
CDR3 protein: CASSVGGTGGARGNTIYF

J gene: TRBJ1-1
clone size: NA
V gene: TRBV18
D gene: TRBD1
CDR3 DNA: TGTGCCAGCTCACCAAGGACAGGGGGGGACACTGAAGCTTTCTTT
CDR3 protein: CASSPRTGGDTEAFF

J gene: TRBJ1-6
clone size: NA
V gene: TRBV3-1/TRBV3-2
D gene: NA
CDR3 DNA: TGTGCCAGCAGCCAAGCTTCGACAGTTAATAATTCACCCCTCCACTTT
CDR3 protein: CASSQASTVNNSPLHF

J gene: TRBJ1-4
clone size: NA
V gene: TRBV7-2
D gene: NA
CDR3 DNA: TGTGCCAGCAGCCCCGGACAGACCTATGAAAAACTGTTTTTT
CDR3 protein: CASSPGQTYEKLFF

J gene: TRBJ1-4
clone size: NA
V gene: TRBV7-6
D gene: NA
CDR3 DNA: TGTGCCAGCAGCTTAGGGAAACCGGGATCTGAAAAACTGTTTTTT
CDR3 protein: CASSLGKPGSEKLFF

J gene: TRBJ1-3
clone size: few
V gene: TRBV11-1
D gene: NA
CDR3 DNA: TGTGCCAGCAGCCCGGAAAACCCGGGACACGGAAACACCATATATTTT
CDR3 protein: CASSPENPGHGNTIYF

J gene: TRBJ1-3
clone size: NA
V gene: TRBV7-2
D gene: NA
CDR3 DNA: TGTGCCAGCAGCTCCAACCGGGACTTAAGCTCTGGAAACACCATATATTTT
CDR3 protein: CASSSNRDLSSGNTIYF

J gene: TRBJ2-7
clone size: NA
V gene: TRBV6-6
D gene: TRBD1
CDR3 DNA: TGTGCCAGCAGAGTGGGACAGAACATCTACGAGCAGTACTTC
CDR3 protein: CASRVGQNIYEQYF

J gene: TRBJ1-2
clone size: few
V gene: TRBV28
D gene: NA
CDR3 DNA: TGTGCCAGCAGTTTACGAGAGGGCAGCCATGGCTACACCTTC
CDR3 protein: CASSLREGSHGYTF

J gene: TRBJ1-2
clone size: NA
V gene: TRBV6-5
D gene: TRBD1
CDR3 DNA: TGTGCCAGCAGTCGCCGGGACAGGGACTATGGCTACACCTTC
CDR3 protein: CASSRRDRDYGYTF

J gene: TRBJ2-7
clone size: NA
V gene: TRBV5-4
D gene: NA
CDR3 DNA: TGTGCCAGCAGCTTGGGGCCAGCGTTGAACTACGAGCAGTACTTC
CDR3 protein: CASSLGPALNYEQYF

J gene: TRBJ2-7
clone size: NA
V gene: TRBV9
D gene: TRBD1
CDR3 DNA: TGTGCCAGCAGCGTAGGACAGGGGACCTACGAGCAGTACTTC
CDR3 protein: CASSVGQGTYEQYF

J gene: TRBJ2-3
clone size: NA
V gene: TRBV5-1
D gene: NA
CDR3 DNA: TGCGCCAGCAGCTTCGCTGGACAGTCCACAGATACGCAGTATTTT
CDR3 protein: CASSFAGQSTDTQYF

J gene: TRBJ1-6
clone size: NA
V gene: TRBV11-2
D gene: NA
CDR3 DNA: TGTGCCAGCAGCTTAACGGAGATGAATTCACCCCTCCACTTT
CDR3 protein: CASSLTEMNSPLHF

J gene: TRBJ2-3
clone size: NA
V gene: TRBV28
D gene: NA
CDR3 DNA: TGTGCCAGCAGTGGGTCCGACCGAACGGGAGATACGCAGTATTTT
CDR3 protein: CASSGSDRTGDTQYF

J gene: TRBJ2-7
clone size: once
V gene: TRBV7-2
D gene: TRBD1
CDR3 DNA: TGTGCCAGCAGCCCAGGGCCTGGGACAGGGCGACCCTACGAGCAGTACTTC
CDR3 protein: CASSPGPGTGRPYEQYF

J gene: TRBJ1-3
clone size: NA
V gene: TRBV28
D gene: NA
CDR3 DNA: TGTGCCAGCAGTTTTCAAGCTTCTGGAAACACCATATATTTT
CDR3 protein: CASSFQASGNTIYF

J gene: TRBJ1-2
clone size: NA
V gene: TRBV29-1
D gene: NA
CDR3 DNA: TGCAGCGGGGGGGGCCTGAACTATGGCTACACCTTC
CDR3 protein: CSGGGLNYGYTF

J gene: TRBJ1-1
clone size: NA
V gene: TRBV7-8
D gene: NA
CDR3 DNA: TGTGCCAGCAGCTTAGCGCTAAAGGGGGCTGAAGCTTTCTTT
CDR3 protein: CASSLALKGAEAFF

J gene: TRBJ2-1
clone size: many
V gene: TRBV6-1
D gene: TRBD2
CDR3 DNA: TGTGCCAGCACTGAACCCTGGGGGAGGGCCATAGATGAGCAGTTCTTC
CDR3 protein: CASTEPWGRAIDEQFF

J gene: TRBJ1-6
clone size: NA
V gene: TRBV7-3
D gene: NA
CDR3 DNA: TGTGCCAGCAGCTTACACCCCCCTACAGGGACGGCCCCTTCACCCCTCCACTTT
CDR3 protein: CASSLHPPTGTAPSPLHF